Sequencing of this T cell receptor (beta chain) was carried out in a study of T cells in Graves' hyperthyroidism and ophthalmopathy. The source material, RNA transcripts, was used to amplify TCR beta CDR3 regions. The TCR CDR3 was amplified in a first-round RT-PCR using the HTBI primer set. MiXCR, applied by TCRdb to the multiplex PCR reads, yields one record per CDR3 protein. The sample lists some 770,000 distinct CDR3 sequences; 15% to 20% were seen once. In the case of this clonotype: With a much larger clone just one base away, this may be a read error.

Germline lookup yields CDR1 SGHTA and CDR2 FQGNSA. With V trimmed by 4 bases and J by 3 bases, 1 base remained unmatched. The CDR3 has 14 amino acids. The source material was blood. This clonotype was sampled from a man younger than 35 with Graves' hyperthyroidism. The J gene is TRBJ1-2, the V gene TRBV7-2, with 11 bases that match TRBD1. CDR3 residues: CASSWDRGDYGYTF. The CDR3 region has the DNA TGTGCCAGCAGCTGGGACAGGGGGGACTATGGCTACACCTTC.